The rows below give T cell receptor beta chains drawn from one sample of a study of blood T cell repertoires in COVID-19. TCRdb's copy holds only in-frame clones and misses some; the assay was immunoSEQ multiplex PCR. The sample includes about 140,000 clones, 80% to 90% of them seen just once. The sequencing input was peripheral blood. All receptors come from a man aged 55 to 70 with active or convalescent COVID-19. CDR3s include the opening cysteine and the closing phenylalanine or tryptophan. The order of the fields is clone size, V gene, J gene, D gene, CDR3 protein, CDR3 DNA. The D gene is left open where the match is weak. Rows give clone size only sometimes, using once, few, many, or a class for an expanded clone.

NA,TRBV28,TRBJ2-5,NA,CASIRTGLGETQYF,TGTGCCAGCATTCGCACAGGGCTCGGGGAGACCCAGTACTTC
NA,TRBV6-5,TRBJ1-2,TRBD1,CASTADQGALGGYTF,TGTGCCAGCACCGCGGATCAGGGGGCTCTTGGTGGCTACACCTTC
NA,TRBV5-5,TRBJ1-6,NA,CASSLAPGRINSPLHF,TGTGCCAGCAGCTTGGCCCCCGGCAGGATTAATTCACCCCTCCACTTT
NA,TRBV19,TRBJ1-5,NA,CASSRTLNSNQPQHF,TGTGCCTCATCCCGGACTCTAAATAGCAATCAGCCCCAGCATTTT
NA,TRBV3-1/TRBV3-2,TRBJ1-1,TRBD1,CASSQVYRGAEAFF,TGTGCCAGCAGCCAAGTGTACAGGGGCGCTGAAGCTTTCTTT
NA,TRBV7-2,TRBJ2-5,TRBD1,CASSPGQGGRTQYF,TGTGCCAGCAGCCCCGGACAGGGGGGAAGGACCCAGTACTTC
once,TRBV5-1,TRBJ2-5,NA,CASSFRPGSLQETQYF,TGCGCCAGCAGCTTCCGGCCCGGGTCCCTCCAAGAGACCCAGTACTTC
NA,TRBV3-1/TRBV3-2,TRBJ2-5,TRBD1,CASSQDWGTVQETQYF,TGTGCCAGCAGCCAAGATTGGGGGACAGTACAAGAGACCCAGTACTTC
NA,TRBV27,TRBJ1-2,NA,CASSLSGRSFYGYTF,TGTGCCAGCAGTTTATCGGGCAGAAGCTTTTATGGCTACACCTTC
NA,TRBV12-3/TRBV12-4,TRBJ2-1,TRBD1,CASTQGGGEQFF,TGTGCCAGCACACAGGGGGGTGGTGAGCAGTTCTTC
few,TRBV27,TRBJ1-1,NA,CASSLGIQTGNTEAFF,TGTGCCAGCAGTCTAGGGATCCAGACAGGGAACACTGAAGCTTTCTTT
NA,TRBV19,TRBJ2-7,NA,CASSSGLWAYEQYF,TGTGCCAGTAGTAGCGGACTTTGGGCCTACGAGCAGTACTTC
once,TRBV11-2,TRBJ1-2,NA,CASSLGQHNYGYTF,TGTGCCAGCAGCTTAGGACAGCATAACTATGGCTACACCTTC
NA,TRBV4-2,TRBJ1-4,NA,CASSQEMGTPNEKLFF,TGTGCCAGCAGCCAAGAAATGGGGACACCTAATGAAAAACTGTTTTTT
NA,TRBV5-1,TRBJ2-5,TRBD2,CASSFGLAGEPYQETQYF,TGCGCCAGCAGCTTTGGACTAGCGGGGGAACCATACCAAGAGACCCAGTACTTC
once,TRBV5-5,TRBJ1-1,NA,CASSLDIWNTEAFF,TGTGCCAGCAGCTTGGACATTTGGAACACTGAAGCTTTCTTT
NA,TRBV28,TRBJ2-5,TRBD1,CAGSGTGYETQYF,TGTGCCGGATCCGGGACAGGGTACGAGACCCAGTACTTC
NA,TRBV18,TRBJ1-4,TRBD1,CASSPGQGAANEKLFF,TGTGCCAGCTCACCGGGACAGGGGGCAGCTAATGAAAAACTGTTTTTT
once,TRBV7-8,TRBJ1-5,NA,CASSFNRVGSQPQHF,TGTGCCAGCAGCTTTAACAGGGTGGGTAGCCAGCCCCAGCATTTT
NA,TRBV20-1,TRBJ2-7,TRBD2,CSASVAGGPSNEQYF,TGCAGTGCTAGTGTCGCGGGAGGGCCGTCCAACGAGCAGTACTTC
NA,TRBV27,TRBJ2-2,TRBD1,CASGTGPTGELFF,TGTGCCAGCGGGACAGGGCCCACCGGGGAGCTGTTTTTT
NA,TRBV11-3,TRBJ2-7,NA,CASSRGGYEQYF,TGTGCCAGCAGCCGAGGGGGATACGAGCAGTACTTC
once,TRBV21-1,TRBJ2-2,NA,CASRISGYRGFLGTGELFF,TGTGCCAGCAGAATTAGCGGCTACCGGGGGTTTTTAGGAACCGGGGAGCTGTTTTTT
few,TRBV6-6,TRBJ2-1,NA,CASRPTGAQHRNEQFF,TGTGCCAGCAGGCCTACAGGTGCCCAGCATAGGAATGAGCAGTTCTTC
NA,TRBV6-8,TRBJ2-7,TRBD1,CASSYSQGQRRENEQYF,TGTGCCAGCAGTTACTCCCAGGGACAGAGAAGAGAGAACGAGCAGTACTTC
NA,TRBV7-6,TRBJ1-2,TRBD1,CASSPLQGAQGYTF,TGTGCCAGCAGCCCACTCCAGGGGGCCCAAGGCTACACCTTC
NA,TRBV15,TRBJ1-4,NA,CATSRPVTRGGYEKLFF,TGTGCCACCAGCAGACCCGTCACTAGGGGGGGGTATGAAAAACTGTTTTTT
NA,TRBV18,TRBJ1-2,TRBD1,CASSPTGQGANYGYTF,TGTGCCAGCTCACCCACCGGACAGGGGGCGAACTATGGCTACACCTTC
NA,TRBV4-3,TRBJ1-4,NA,CASSQDPGLGLGVNEKLFF,TGCGCCAGCAGCCAAGATCCGGGGTTGGGTCTTGGAGTTAATGAAAAACTGTTTTTT
NA,TRBV24-1,TRBJ2-1,NA,CATSDLAGYNEQFF,TGTGCCACCAGTGATTTGGCCGGTTACAATGAGCAGTTCTTC
NA,TRBV12-3/TRBV12-4,TRBJ1-1,NA,CASSPGQYTEAFF,TGTGCCAGCAGTCCCGGACAGTACACTGAAGCTTTCTTT
NA,TRBV21-1,TRBJ2-3,NA,CASSKRSGQPTDTQYF,TGTGCCAGCAGCAAAAGGTCGGGACAGCCCACAGATACGCAGTATTTT
NA,TRBV7-2,TRBJ2-2,NA,CASSPWTANTGELFF,TGTGCCAGCAGCCCTTGGACAGCGAACACCGGGGAGCTGTTTTTT
once,TRBV15,TRBJ2-2,NA,CATSRDDSGTGELFF,TGTGCCACCAGCAGAGATGATTCGGGGACCGGGGAGCTGTTTTTT
NA,TRBV19,TRBJ1-6,TRBD1,CASSPDRGNSPLHF,TGTGCCAGTAGTCCCGACAGGGGGAATTCACCCCTCCACTTT
NA,TRBV5-3,TRBJ2-7,NA,CARSQPLERSEQYF,TGTGCCAGAAGCCAACCCCTTGAGCGGTCCGAGCAGTACTTC
NA,TRBV15,TRBJ2-3,NA,CATSRDFNPISSDTQYF,TGTGCCACCAGCAGAGATTTTAACCCTATATCGTCAGATACGCAGTATTTT